One and the same sample provided the 26 T cell receptor beta chains below, sequenced in a study of cytomegalovirus exposure and HLA in healthy donors (dated by TCRdb to 2016 to 2017). Receptors were amplified or captured by the immunoSEQ multiplex PCR assay. A mixture of 60 forward primers for TCR Vbeta segments and 13 reverse primers for TCR Jbeta segments was used in the multiplex PCR. TCRdb limited this immuneACCESS table to in-frame rearrangements with V and J called. A share of clones is missing; checked studies link under half to unresolved V genes, and the rest is unexplained. Recorded for this sample are over 120,000 clones; roughly 9.7% of them occurred a single time. In total, the top ten clones hold 1.8% of the sample. Sequencing was done on a sample of PBMCs. The receptor set was obtained from a man aged 50-59 years in good health and CMV-seronegative.

J is TRBJ1-1 and V is TRBV6-5; 7 bases are shared with TRBD1. V lost 2 bases and J lost 1; bases outside the gene matches: 7. The germline gives CDR1 MNHEY, CDR2 SVGAGI. The CDR3 is 16 amino acids. This CDR3 is CASSYVWGQRNTEAFF. The CDR3 region has the DNA TGTGCCAGCAGTTACGTTTGGGGACAGCGGAACACTGAAGCTTTCTTT.

This chain uses TRBV6-5 with TRBJ2-7; TRBD2 aligns across 8 bases. This CDR3 is built from 14 residues. V shed 7 bases and J 5 bases; nucleotides not matched to a gene: 10. Germline V lookup: CDR1 MNHEY, CDR2 SVGAGI. CDR3 loop: CASKSKRETDEQYF. Here the CDR3 DNA reads TGTGCCAGCAAATCTAAGCGGGAGACCGACGAGCAGTACTTC.

This clone was seen more than once but under ten times. The CDR3, as DNA: TGTGCCAGCAGTTACACAACAGGGGGCACTGAAGCTTTCTTT. Translating it yields CASSYTTGGTEAFF. The chain is built from TRBV6-5 and TRBJ1-1, with 8 nucleotides matching TRBD1. This CDR3 comprises 14 residues. The V and J ends lost 2 bases and 4 bases, in that order; junction bases with no gene match: 3. Germline V gives CDR1 MNHEY, CDR2 SVGAGI.

This clone was observed a handful of times. The rearrangement links TRBV28 to TRBJ1-4, with 8 bases identical to TRBD1. Germline V gives CDR1 MDHEN, CDR2 SYDVKM. V lost 6 bases and J lost 3; bases outside the gene matches: 3. The CDR3 runs 14 residues. CDR3 nucleotides: TGTGCCAGCAGAGGACAGGGCTCTAATGAAAAACTGTTTTTT. It encodes CASRGQGSNEKLFF.

The V call is TRBV5-1, the J call TRBJ2-3; the match to TRBD2 covers 8 bases. The CDR3 is 15 residues long. Germline CDR1 is SGHRS and CDR2 is YFSETQ. V trimming: 2 bases; J trimming: 1 base; junction bases outside the gene matches: 3. CDR3 bases: TGCGCCAGCAGCTTCACGGGAGGGGGCACAGATACGCAGTATTTT. Translating it yields CASSFTGGGTDTQYF. The whole variable domain, filled in from reference TRBV5-1 and TRBJ2-3, reads KAGVTQTPRYLIKTRGQQVTLSCSPISGHRSVSWYQQTPGQGLQFLFEYFSETQRNKGNFPGRFSGRQFSNSRSEMNVSTLELGDSALYLCASSFTGGGTDTQYFGPGTRLTVL.

This clone was picked up a small number of times. The chain combines TRBV12-5 with TRBJ1-1, with D maybe TRBD1 (5 bases). The length of the CDR3 is 13 residues. Germline loops: CDR1 LGHNT, CDR2 FRNRAP. Trimming took 2 bases from V and 3 from J, leaving 7 bases between them. DNA for the CDR3: TGTGCTAGTGGTTTGCAGGGCTACACTGAAGCTTTCTTT. Amino acid sequence: CASGLQGYTEAFF.

This chain links TRBV11-2 with TRBJ1-2; D perhaps matches TRBD1 (6 bases). This CDR3 has 14 residues. The germline V gene encodes CDR1 SGHAT and CDR2 FQNNGV. Trimming left V 5 bases short and J 2 bases short, with 12 bases between. The CDR3 nucleotides read TGTGCCAGCAGCCCCTTGGACAGAAACTATGGCTACACCTTC. It encodes CASSPLDRNYGYTF.

This chain links TRBV27 with TRBJ1-1; TRBD1 aligns across 8 bases. Germline-derived CDR1 and CDR2 are MNHEY and SMNVEV (reference sequence). Trimming cost V 5 bases and J 4 bases; bases outside gene matches: 3. The CDR3 has 13 residues. The CDR3 DNA reads as TGTGCCAGCAGTCCTGACAGGGGCACTGAAGCTTTCTTT. Its protein is CASSPDRGTEAFF.

There are a few counts of this clone. V and J are TRBV6-1 and TRBJ2-7; D is perhaps TRBD2 (5 bases). The CDR3 runs to 14 residues. CDR1 and CDR2 from the germline V gene are MNHNS and SASEGT. Trimming removed 2 bases at V and 3 bases at J, with 11 bases between. CDR3 sequence: CASSEQEENYEQYF. The CDR3 coding sequence is TGTGCCAGCAGTGAACAGGAGGAAAACTACGAGCAGTACTTC.

The V and J genes are TRBV28 and TRBJ2-1; 7 positions match TRBD2. The CDR3 spans 14 residues. The germline CDR1 and CDR2 sequences are MDHEN and SYDVKM. Losses at the gene ends were 10 bases for V and 6 bases for J; bases not matched to a gene: 12. The CDR3 bases are TGTGCCACCCAACTAGCGATCCCTCGCAATGAGCAGTTCTTC. Amino acids: CATQLAIPRNEQFF.

This clone has a handful of counts. The V and J genes are TRBV7-2 and TRBJ2-5, with D perhaps TRBD1 (6 bases). The CDR3 sequence is 15 residues long. Germline lookup yields CDR1 SGHTA and CDR2 FQGNSA. Trimming shortened V by 0 bases and J by 2 bases, and 10 bases separated the two germline ends. Here the CDR3 DNA reads TGTGCCAGCAGCTTAGCAGGGCAGGGGCAAGAGACCCAGTACTTC. This translates into CASSLAGQGQETQYF. Full variable domain (remainder filled in from reference TRBV7-2 and TRBJ2-5): GAGVSQSPSNKVTEKGKDVELRCDPISGHTALYWYRQSLGQGLEFLIYFQGNSAPDKSGLPSDRFSAERTGGSVSTLTIQRTQQEDSAVYLCASSLAGQGQETQYFGPGTRLLVL.

J is TRBJ2-5 and V is TRBV19; D is possibly TRBD2 (5 bases). The CDR3 covers 13 residues. The germline V gene has CDR1 LNHDA and CDR2 SQIVND (reference sequence). Trimming pared 4 bases from V and 0 bases from J, leaving 6 bases between. The CDR3: CASSRGHQETQYF. CDR3 coding DNA: TGTGCCAGTAGTAGAGGGCACCAAGAGACCCAGTACTTC.

This clone showed up just a few times. The rearrangement uses TRBV4-2 and TRBJ1-6; no clear D. The V and J ends lost 1 base and 10 bases respectively, with 5 bases between them. Germline CDR1 is LGHNA and CDR2 is YNFKEQ. The CDR3 is made up of 12 amino acids. The CDR3 bases are TGTGCCAGCAGCCAAGGTCTCTCACCCCTCCACTTT. Encoded protein: CASSQGLSPLHF.

This chain connects TRBV10-3 to TRBJ2-5, with a weak D call TRBD2 (5 bases). Germline CDR1 reads ENHRY; CDR2 reads SYGVKD. The CDR3 length is 13 residues. Trimming stripped 0 bases from V and 10 bases from J, with 12 bases between. The CDR3 coding sequence is TGTGCCATCAGTGAGTCGTCCCACCGGGACCAGTACTTC. Amino acid sequence: CAISESSHRDQYF.

The chain uses TRBV13 and TRBJ2-7; TRBD2 matches at 8 bases. V gave up 6 bases and J gave up 5 bases; unmatched junction bases: 9. There are 14 residues in the CDR3. Germline assignment: CDR1 PRHDT and CDR2 FYEKMQ (reference sequence). The CDR3 reads CASSRGGLAHEQYF. The DNA for the CDR3 is TGTGCCAGCAGTCGTGGCGGACTAGCCCACGAGCAGTACTTC.

In its sample, this clone was seen a few times. J is TRBJ1-1 and V is TRBV4-1; no clear D gene. The CDR3 covers 15 residues. Germline CDR1 and CDR2: MGHRA and YSYEKL. Between the trimmed V and J ends, which lost 0 bases and 7 bases, there was a span of 15 bases. The CDR3 DNA reads TGCGCCAGCAGCCAAGACGGATCGGGAGTCGGTGAAGCTTTCTTT. It codes for CASSQDGSGVGEAFF.

This clone came up a few times. The rearrangement joins TRBV5-1 to TRBJ2-3; 10 positions match TRBD2. Germline-derived CDR1 and CDR2 are SGHRS and YFSETQ. After removal of 0 bases from V and 5 bases from J, the junction contained 9 bases not matched to a gene. This CDR3 spans 17 amino acids. For the CDR3, the DNA is TGCGCCAGCAGCTTGGCCAATCTAGCGGGAGAGGGAGATACGCAGTATTTT. It encodes CASSLANLAGEGDTQYF.

This clone turned up a few times. The J gene is TRBJ2-5, the V gene TRBV30; 7 nucleotides agree with TRBD1. The last part of the DNA fits TRBJ2-7 better; the J call may be wrong. Per germline, CDR1 GTSNPN and CDR2 SVGIG (reference sequence). The CDR3 sequence is 14 residues long. The CDR3 DNA follows: TGTGCCTGGAGTATGAACAGGGGATTCTACGAGCAGTACTTC. Protein sequence: CAWSMNRGFYEQYF.

This clone turned up a few times. This chain connects TRBV5-1 to TRBJ2-7; the match to TRBD2 covers 12 bases. This CDR3 comprises 17 residues. Germline V gene data show CDR1 as SGHRS and CDR2 as YFSETQ. V shed 4 bases, J shed 3 bases, and the junction held 11 bases outside the gene matches. CDR3 nucleotides: TGCGCCAGCAGCCGACCGACAACACTAGCGGGGGGCTACGAGCAGTACTTC. Translation gives CASSRPTTLAGGYEQYF.

The chain carries TRBV5-1 and TRBJ1-1; D remains unclear. CDR3 length equals 14 residues. V lost 2 bases to trimming and J lost 0 bases, with 8 bases between them. Looked up from germline, CDR1 is SGHRS and CDR2 is YFSETQ. The CDR3 DNA sequence: TGCGCCAGCAGCTTAGGAGATCTGAACACTGAAGCTTTCTTT. Amino acid sequence: CASSLGDLNTEAFF. Based on the CDR3 plus reference TRBV5-1 and TRBJ1-1, the full variable domain is KAGVTQTPRYLIKTRGQQVTLSCSPISGHRSVSWYQQTPGQGLQFLFEYFSETQRNKGNFPGRFSGRQFSNSRSEMNVSTLELGDSALYLCASSLGDLNTEAFFGQGTRLTVV.

The rearrangement uses TRBV2 and TRBJ2-1; D unclear. The germline V gene encodes CDR1 SNHLY and CDR2 FYNNEI. Deletions cut 2 bases from V and 3 bases from J, with 8 bases between. The CDR3 totals 14 residues. DNA for the CDR3: TGTGCCAGCAGTGAACGTCAGATCTACAATGAGCAGTTCTTC. Encoded protein: CASSERQIYNEQFF.

This clone was detected a few times. V usage is TRBV27 and J usage is TRBJ2-3, with D unclear. Germline CDR1 and CDR2: MNHEY and SMNVEV (reference sequence). The CDR3 has 13 amino acids. The V and J ends lost 8 bases and 4 bases respectively, with 13 bases between them. In nucleotides, the CDR3 is TGTGCCAGCGCCAGAGCGTCGGCAGATACGCAGTATTTT. It translates to CASARASADTQYF.

The chain carries TRBV7-9 and TRBJ1-2, with D perhaps matching TRBD1 (6 bases). Germline CDR1 is SEHNR and CDR2 is FQNEAQ (reference sequence). The V end lost 1 base, the J end lost 7 bases, and 10 bases lay between the germline ends. The CDR3 runs 13 residues. CDR3 bases: TGTGCCAGCAGCTTAGAACAGGGCTCTGGCTACACCTTC. It specifies CASSLEQGSGYTF.

J is TRBJ1-1 and V is TRBV7-9; possibly TRBD1 for D (5 bases). The V gene's germline CDR1 is SEHNR and CDR2 FQNEAQ (reference sequence). The length of the CDR3 is 13 residues. With 9 bases removed from V and 4 bases from J, the gap between germline ends came to 15 bases. CDR3 sequence reads: CARVSQGGTEAFF. In nucleotides, the CDR3 is TGTGCCAGGGTCTCTCAGGGAGGCACTGAAGCTTTCTTT.

The gene calls are TRBV15 and TRBJ1-1, with 8 bases identical to TRBD1. Germline lookup yields CDR1 LNHNV and CDR2 YYDKDF (reference sequence). The CDR3 consists of 14 residues. V trimming: 2 bases; J trimming: 6 bases; junction bases outside the gene matches: 5. CDR3 coding DNA: TGTGCCACCAGCAGACCCGACAGGGGATCTGAAGCTTTCTTT. Amino acid sequence: CATSRPDRGSEAFF.

V gene TRBV30 combines with J gene TRBJ1-3, with 8 bases aligning to TRBD1. This CDR3 region has 15 residues. From germline, CDR1 is GTSNPN and CDR2 SVGIG (reference sequence). V lost 5 bases, J lost 0 bases, and 6 bases stayed unmatched. The CDR3 is CAWAGGPGSGNTIYF. The CDR3 bases are TGTGCCTGGGCAGGGGGCCCGGGCTCTGGAAACACCATATATTTT.